This T cell receptor (beta chain) emerged from a study of OX40 agonist ivuxolimab in advanced cancers. Regarding the research as a whole: Ivuxolimab was a fully human IgG2 agonistic monoclonal antibody targeting the costimulatory receptor OX40 (CD134). Peripheral TCRbeta sequencing aimed to test whether ivuxolimab altered TCR sequence diversity and caused clonal T-cell expansion. Partial responses occurred in three dose-escalation patients: two with cutaneous melanoma and one with hepatocellular carcinoma. Intravenous ivuxolimab was administered to patients every 2 weeks at six dose levels: 0.01, 0.1, 0.3, 1.5, 3 and 10 mg/kg. The monotherapy dose-escalation portion (N ≈ 50 patients) of the phase I ivuxolimab trial is reported in the paper. In the dose-escalation cohort, 82.7% of patients were male, and the mean age was around 60 years, with a range of about 23 to 85. Prior anti-PD-1, anti-PD-L1 or anti-CTLA-4 therapy was permitted, and checkpoint inhibitors had been received by roughly 42% of dose-escalation patients. Of the approximately 53 patients in dose escalation, about 20 had hepatocellular carcinoma, some 15 had melanoma, 9 had renal cell carcinoma and 9 had head and neck cancer.

Measured from the cysteine to the phenylalanine, the CDR3 is 16 residues long. Left in the record is the CDR3 DNA by itself, 48 bases read in frame from the first base. Clipping removes 0 bases from V and 0 bases from J, with 6 as the unmatched junction base count. From a lookup of the germline V gene, CDR1 and CDR2 are SGDLS and YYNGEE. Patients with a history of autoimmune disease or receiving systemic immunosuppression were excluded from the trial. In every dose cohort, peripheral blood was drawn for TCR sequencing at baseline, cycle 4 day 1, and cycle 7 day 1. The samples were drawn from a first-in-human, open-label, multicenter phase I dose-escalation trial of ivuxolimab. Adults with locally advanced or metastatic melanoma, renal cell, hepatocellular, or head and neck squamous cell carcinoma were enrolled in the trial. Before TCR sequencing, CD4+ T cells and CD8+ T cells from peripheral blood were sorted into separate populations.

Overall results and qualifications from the work: In partial responders in the 0.1-3.0 mg/kg groups, normalized peripheral clonal expansion was found to be among the lowest, especially among CD8+ T cells. Antigen specificity was not determined for the clonally expanded peripheral T cells. Low levels of normalized T-cell clonal expansion were also seen in some nonresponding patients. At doses from 0.1 to 3.0 mg/kg, clonal expansion was seen in both CD4+ and CD8+ blood T cells between baseline and week 6. On average, CD8+ T cells showed more expanded clones than CD4+ T cells after ivuxolimab.

With regard to this clone: The antigen this receptor binds is unknown. One base away there is no much larger clone; base qualities are not given.

For sequencing of the TCRbeta CDR3 region, genomic DNA was extracted from the sorted cells. TCRbeta CDR3 regions were sequenced using the immunoSEQ Assay. Entries here come from immuneACCESS through TCRdb and include only in-frame sequences with V and J called. Some clones fail to appear in such tables; in the studies checked, an unresolved V gene covers under half of the shortfall, and the cause of the remainder is unknown. The sample profile shows 35,000 to 45,000 clones; roughly nine tenths of them were found once. The ten largest clonotypes hold 29% of the sample. Specimen: CD4+ or CD8+ T cells sorted from blood, collected in a trial of the OX40 agonist ivuxolimab. The source is an adult with an advanced solid tumor such as melanoma, head and neck, liver or kidney cancer. The chain is made from TRBV9 and TRBJ2-7; the junction holds 7 bases that match TRBD1. The bases are TGTGCCAGCAGCGTAGGAAGGGGGCAGGCCTCCTACGAGCAGTACTTC. This sequence encodes CASSVGRGQASYEQYF.